This T cell receptor (beta chain) was sequenced in a study of long-term antiretroviral therapy in people with HIV (dated by TCRdb to between 2022 and 2023). Background for the entire study: Collection of the earliest samples took place about a decade ahead of the 2015 WHO recommendation for immediate ART, at a time when ART was typically delayed until CD4 counts fell. Whether ART initiation and durable HIV suppression were associated with changes in peripheral blood TRB repertoire composition and diversity was tested in a retrospective serial study. The cohort contributed under 200 cryopreserved PBMC samples from about 33 adults with confirmed HIV infection, collected serially over a mean of about 6 years (range 1-12). Of the approximately 30 participants with HIV, approximately 11 were female. Test extractions of a monoclonal T-cell line alongside about 35 polyclonal samples showed no cross-contamination during QIAcube processing.

The immunoSEQ hsTCRB v3.0 assay was used at survey level resolution to sequence the TRB variable region. The targeted TRB sequencing depth was about 40,000-50,000 T-cell genomes per sample. TRB libraries were pooled and sequenced on an Illumina MiSeq using a v3 150-cycle kit. The authors processed their data as follows. Repertoire analysis ran in R within a reproducible Nextflow workflow covering QC, data transformation and analysis. LymphoSeq2, an R package for exploring AIRR-Seq data, was used to implement the custom analyses. A few samples that yielded fewer than 5000 total TRB sequences were excluded, so that approximately 170 HIV repertoires were analyzed. Among the 170 to 200 retained HIV repertoires, 55 to 60 were collected before ART initiation and approximately 130 after ART initiation. Repertoires were downsampled to 5000 TRB nucleotide sequences, with summary statistics averaged over 100 downsampling iterations. Only TRB sequences with CDR3 regions of at least seven amino acids were retained for analysis. Diversity was measured with a Shannon entropy-derived clonality score and the Gini coefficient. In the repertoire networks, any two of the top 5000 CDR3 amino acid sequences were linked whenever the two sequences differed by an edit distance of one. Antigen specificity groups and MHC restriction were predicted for TRB CDR3 amino acid sequences with GLIPH2. CDR3 amino acid sequences were matched against VDJdb and McPAS-TCR to flag known CMV, EBV, HIV or tissue antigen associations. Pre-ART, post-ART and control groups were compared with Wilcoxon signed-rank tests and Holm-Bonferroni correction. TCRdb carries this immuneACCESS record with in-frame sequences only. Its versions omit some clonotypes, under half of them owing to an unresolved V gene in the studies checked, with the rest unexplained. D and trimming were read from the DNA, whereas the V and J calls and clone size are those reported in that table. The sample data list fewer than 30,000 clones, and roughly 84% of these were observed just once. Roughly 10% of the sample is taken by the ten largest.

To note about this clone: Its cognate antigen has yet to be identified. Base qualities are not recorded, but no much larger clone differs from it by a single base.

Study-level results and caveats: Owing to limited PBMC availability, only the TCR beta chain was sequenced, without alpha chain pairing. The repertoire was dominated across all time points by expanded TRB clones identified before ART initiation, although this dominance was seen to fluctuate and to decrease in many PLHIV after ART. HIV repertoires had narrower CDR3 length ranges than controls, and the network structure suggested an antigen-experienced repertoire that shifted only slightly toward naive after ART. ART initiation was associated with a significant increase in TRB diversity, but diversity stayed significantly below transplant donor controls even after long-term ART. Inferences about post-ART repertoire changes are limited because no data were available on ART adherence, viral resistance or therapy changes. Samples dated from the mid-2000s to the late 2010s, and the ART regimens used may be less effective than current ones. Unsorted PBMC were profiled instead of sorted CD4+ and CD8+ T cells because pre-ART samples had limited cell numbers.

Inclusion was restricted to participants for whom at least one PBMC sample before ART initiation and at least two post-ART samples were available. Treatment was received in the United States of America by all participants with HIV. Before DNA extraction, cryopreserved samples of about 0.9-10 million PBMC were thawed and then washed. At the time of the earliest PBMC sample for each participant with HIV, ages ranged from roughly 20 to 54 years. PBMC samples were contributed by each participant from 1-4 timepoints before ART initiation and 2-8 timepoints after ART initiation, with a median of 7 samples. Serial HIV viral load, CD4+ T-cell count, ART history and demographic data were obtained for every participant. A Qiagen kit on a QIAcube was used to extract genomic DNA from unsorted PBMC, with samples processed in batches of 12. The CDR3 numbers 14 residues from cysteine through phenylalanine. The only DNA kept is the CDR3, 42 bases in frame from the first base. V has 5 bases trimmed and J has 6 bases trimmed; junction bases matching no gene number 6. Reading the germline V gene gives CDR1 SGHTA and CDR2 FQGNSA.

The clonotype comes from a man younger than 45 with HIV. Sequenced material: unsorted PBMCs, taken 2.8 years after starting antiretroviral therapy. The chain employs TRBV7-2 and TRBJ2-4, with 8 bases aligning to TRBD1. The CDR3 reads CASSLDRGVNIQYF. The DNA sequence is given as TGTGCCAGCAGCCTAGACAGGGGAGTAAACATTCAGTACTTC. With the portions outside the CDR3 filled from the reference TRBV7-2 and TRBJ2-4 genes, the complete variable region becomes GAGVSQSPSNKVTEKGKDVELRCDPISGHTALYWYRQSLGQGLEFLIYFQGNSAPDKSGLPSDRFSAERTGGSVSTLTIQRTQQEDSAVYLCASSLDRGVNIQYFGAGTRLSVL.